A selection of T cell receptor beta chains follows, all from one sample in a study of blood T cell repertoires in COVID-19. Sequencing was performed with immunoSEQ multiplex PCR; in TCRdb, only in-frame clones are kept and a portion is missing. In the table there are a few hundred thousand clones, 81% of which are singletons. The source material was PBMCs or T cells enriched from blood (not recorded which). These receptors came from a man in his forties who had recovered from COVID-19. Both conserved end residues are part of each CDR3. The order of the fields is V gene, clone size, D gene, J gene, CDR3 DNA, CDR3 protein. A D gene is named only where the DNA matches it firmly. For some rows the clone size is stated as once, few or many, or as a class when expanded; others skip it.

v_gene: TRBV18
abundance: NA
d_gene: TRBD1
j_gene: TRBJ2-2
CDR3nt: TGTGCCAGCTCATCGCCAGGGGGCGCAAACGGGGAGCTGTTTTTT
CDR3aa: CASSSPGGANGELFF

v_gene: TRBV5-1
abundance: once
d_gene: TRBD2
j_gene: TRBJ2-3
CDR3nt: TGCGCCAGCAGCTTACCGGCCGGCGGGGGGGCGGATACGCAGTATTTT
CDR3aa: CASSLPAGGGADTQYF

v_gene: TRBV3-1/TRBV3-2
abundance: NA
d_gene: NA
j_gene: TRBJ1-5
CDR3nt: TGTGCCAGCAGCCAACGCCCGGGTCAGCCCCAGCATTTT
CDR3aa: CASSQRPGQPQHF

v_gene: TRBV9
abundance: NA
d_gene: NA
j_gene: TRBJ2-7
CDR3nt: TGTGCCAGCAGCGTAGGTGAGGGGAGGTACGAGCAGTACTTC
CDR3aa: CASSVGEGRYEQYF

v_gene: TRBV5-4
abundance: once
d_gene: TRBD1
j_gene: TRBJ1-4
CDR3nt: TGTGCCAGCAGCCTGGCAGGGGGAGGAAATGAAAAACTGTTTTTT
CDR3aa: CASSLAGGGNEKLFF

v_gene: TRBV10-2
abundance: once
d_gene: NA
j_gene: TRBJ2-1
CDR3nt: TGCGCCAGCAGTGACAGGGAACCCTACAATGAGCAGTTCTTC
CDR3aa: CASSDREPYNEQFF

v_gene: TRBV18
abundance: NA
d_gene: TRBD1
j_gene: TRBJ2-5
CDR3nt: TGTGCCAGCTCACCCCGACAGGGTGGTAAAGAGACCCAGTACTTC
CDR3aa: CASSPRQGGKETQYF

v_gene: TRBV2
abundance: NA
d_gene: TRBD1
j_gene: TRBJ2-4
CDR3nt: TGTGCCAGCAAGGCAGGGGGCAAAAACATTCAGTACTTC
CDR3aa: CASKAGGKNIQYF

v_gene: TRBV4-1
abundance: NA
d_gene: TRBD1
j_gene: TRBJ2-3
CDR3nt: TGCGCCAGCAGCCAAGATGGGGACAGAAACACAGATACGCAGTATTTT
CDR3aa: CASSQDGDRNTDTQYF

v_gene: TRBV5-4
abundance: once
d_gene: TRBD2
j_gene: TRBJ2-2
CDR3nt: TGTGCCAGCAGCTCGCCGATCGGGACTAGCGGGAGTCAAGCCGGGGAGCTGTTTTTT
CDR3aa: CASSSPIGTSGSQAGELFF

v_gene: TRBV23-1
abundance: NA
d_gene: TRBD2
j_gene: TRBJ2-1
CDR3nt: TGCGCCAGCAAGTGGACTAGCGCCTACAATGAGCAGTTCTTC
CDR3aa: CASKWTSAYNEQFF

v_gene: TRBV7-3
abundance: few
d_gene: NA
j_gene: TRBJ2-6
CDR3nt: TGTGCCAGCAGCTTAATGACAGGTCTAGGTGGGGCCAACGTCCTGACTTTC
CDR3aa: CASSLMTGLGGANVLTF

v_gene: TRBV14
abundance: few
d_gene: NA
j_gene: TRBJ1-6
CDR3nt: TGTGCCAGCAGCCAAGACGGTGCCTATAATTCACCCCTCCACTTT
CDR3aa: CASSQDGAYNSPLHF

v_gene: TRBV19
abundance: NA
d_gene: NA
j_gene: TRBJ1-1
CDR3nt: TGTGCCAGTAGTATAGACTCGAGGAACACTGAAGCTTTCTTT
CDR3aa: CASSIDSRNTEAFF

v_gene: TRBV7-9
abundance: NA
d_gene: TRBD1
j_gene: TRBJ2-1
CDR3nt: TGTGCCAGCAGCCCCCGACAGGGGAGTTTGTGGGACAATGAGCAGTTCTTC
CDR3aa: CASSPRQGSLWDNEQFF

v_gene: TRBV11-2
abundance: NA
d_gene: TRBD2
j_gene: TRBJ2-7
CDR3nt: TGTGCCAGCAGCTTCTCCTGGGGGGGAATTAGCTCCTACGAGCAGTACTTC
CDR3aa: CASSFSWGGISSYEQYF

v_gene: TRBV19
abundance: once
d_gene: NA
j_gene: TRBJ1-6
CDR3nt: TGTGCCAGTAGTATAGTCCAACTTAATTCACCCCTCCACTTT
CDR3aa: CASSIVQLNSPLHF

v_gene: TRBV7-3
abundance: NA
d_gene: NA
j_gene: TRBJ2-2
CDR3nt: TGTGCCAGCAGCTCCACGGAGGGGGAGCTGTTTTTT
CDR3aa: CASSSTEGELFF

v_gene: TRBV27
abundance: NA
d_gene: TRBD1
j_gene: TRBJ2-1
CDR3nt: TGTGCCAGCAGTGCCCGGCGGGACAGGGGTTCCAATGAGCAGTTCTTC
CDR3aa: CASSARRDRGSNEQFF

v_gene: TRBV2
abundance: once
d_gene: TRBD1
j_gene: TRBJ1-1
CDR3nt: TGTGCCAGCACTTGGACAGGGAGAGCTTTCTTT
CDR3aa: CASTWTGRAFF

v_gene: TRBV7-2
abundance: NA
d_gene: TRBD1
j_gene: TRBJ1-2
CDR3nt: TGTGCCAGCAGCTTAGCCCCCGACAGGGTTTATGGCTACACCTTC
CDR3aa: CASSLAPDRVYGYTF

v_gene: TRBV11-2
abundance: NA
d_gene: NA
j_gene: TRBJ2-7
CDR3nt: TGTGCCAGCAGCTTAGAAGCGCGGGGCTACGAGCAGTACTTC
CDR3aa: CASSLEARGYEQYF